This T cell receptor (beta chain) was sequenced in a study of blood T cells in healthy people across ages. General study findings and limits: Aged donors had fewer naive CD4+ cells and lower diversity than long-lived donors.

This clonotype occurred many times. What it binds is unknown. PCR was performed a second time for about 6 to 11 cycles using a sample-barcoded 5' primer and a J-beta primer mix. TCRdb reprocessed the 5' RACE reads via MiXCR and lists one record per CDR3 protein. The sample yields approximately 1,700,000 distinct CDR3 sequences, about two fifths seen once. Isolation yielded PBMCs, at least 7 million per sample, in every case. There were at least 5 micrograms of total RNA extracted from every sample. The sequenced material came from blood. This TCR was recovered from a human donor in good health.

CDR3 coding DNA: TGTGCCAGCAGTACATCTAACCCGGGGAGAGATACGCAGTATTTT. Translation: CASSTSNPGRDTQYF. The chain is built from TRBV27 and TRBJ2-3; TRBD2 is a possible D gene (5 bases). Trimming cost V 5 bases and J 5 bases, with 17 bases left between them. The CDR3 totals 15 residues. Germline lookup yields CDR1 MNHEY and CDR2 SMNVEV (reference sequence).